These 32 T cell receptor beta chains were sequenced from one sample in a study of human T cells and chemical hapten exposure. Documented time point: healthy volunteer bleed at 2 weeks. The total RNA was obtained from whole blood that was not fractionated. From the RACE reads, TCRdb called clonotypes with MiXCR, one entry per CDR3 protein. Of 130,000 or so distinct CDR3 sequences in the sample, about 9.4% were seen once. Sequencing was performed on whole blood. Source of these receptors: a male donor in good health. Some clones in this sample may be carry-over from other donors' samples.

This clonotype was detected only a few times. The rearrangement joins TRBV7-2 to TRBJ2-1, with D perhaps TRBD1 (6 bases). The CDR3 runs to 15 residues. Deletions cut 5 bases from V and 8 bases from J, with 19 bases between. In germline, CDR1 is SGHTA, CDR2 FQGNSA. CDR3 coding DNA: TGTGCCAGCAGCGCGTTCATGAATCGACAGGATGAGCAGTTCTTC. Protein: CASSAFMNRQDEQFF.

This sequence joins TRBV6-1 and TRBJ2-7; D call uncertain. V lost 3 bases, J lost 2 bases, and 2 bases lay in between. The V gene's germline CDR1 is MNHNS and CDR2 SASEGT. The CDR3 is 11 amino acids. The DNA of the CDR3 is TGTGCCAGCAGTGACCCCTACGAGCAGTACTTC. It specifies CASSDPYEQYF.

This clonotype was recorded at least ten times. This chain connects TRBV29-1 to TRBJ2-7; a possible D gene is TRBD2 (5 bases). The CDR3 runs 12 residues. The germline CDR1 and CDR2 sequences are SQVTM and ANQGSEA. V lost 2 bases to trimming and J lost 3 bases, with 8 bases between them. CDR3 bases: TGCAGCGTTGAACTAGCCGACTACGAGCAGTACTTC. Its translation is CSVELADYEQYF.

This chain connects TRBV5-1 to TRBJ1-2, with D unclear. Germline loops: CDR1 SGHRS, CDR2 YFSETQ. The ends were cut back, 3 bases at V and 6 bases at J, with 15 bases in the middle. This CDR3 region has 14 residues. DNA of the CDR3: TGCGCCAGCAGCTCTGATGGAGGGAGTGATGGCTACACCTTC. It is translated as CASSSDGGSDGYTF.

This rearrangement joins TRBV12-5 to TRBJ1-5, with D possibly matching TRBD1 (5 bases). The CDR3 extends over 17 amino acids. Germline assignment: CDR1 LGHNT and CDR2 FRNRAP. V lost 1 base and J 2 bases, leaving 15 bases between the germline ends. The CDR3 region has the DNA TGTGCTAGTGGTTTGGATGTCGGGCAGGGACGCAATCAGCCCCAGCATTTT. This sequence encodes CASGLDVGQGRNQPQHF.

V usage is TRBV9 and J usage is TRBJ1-2; D unclear. This CDR3 is built from 15 residues. Germline CDR1 and CDR2: SGDLS and YYNGEE. V was pared by 0 bases and J by 6 bases, with 15 bases between. The CDR3 region is CASSVAAETLDGYTF. In nucleotides, the CDR3 is TGTGCCAGCAGCGTAGCTGCAGAGACCCTTGATGGCTACACCTTC.

V and J are TRBV6-6 and TRBJ1-1, with unresolved D. The CDR3 consists of 14 residues. Trimming took off 2 bases at V and 2 bases at J, with 9 bases between the two ends. Germline values: CDR1 MNHNY, CDR2 SVGAGI (reference sequence). The CDR3 loop reads CASSYLEKNTEAFF. CDR3 coding DNA: TGTGCCAGCAGTTACCTAGAGAAAAACACTGAAGCTTTCTTT.

This clonotype was detected only a few times. The V gene is TRBV5-8, the J gene TRBJ1-5; D not resolved. V shed 7 bases and J shed 3 bases, with 5 bases lying between them. Germline V gene sequence: CDR1 SGHTS, CDR2 YDEGEE. CDR3 length: 11 residues. CDR3 sequence reads: CASGNNQPQHF. As DNA, the CDR3 is TGTGCCAGCGGGAACAATCAGCCCCAGCATTTT.

The CDR3 sequence: CAWSTMGVTEAFF. CDR3 DNA: TGTGCCTGGAGCACAATGGGGGTTACTGAAGCTTTCTTT. This chain connects TRBV30 to TRBJ1-1; D might be TRBD1 (5 bases). CDR1 is GTSNPN, CDR2 SVGIG, per germline (reference sequence). The ends were cut back, 3 bases at V and 5 bases at J, with 13 bases in the middle. CDR3 length: 13 amino acids.

The gene calls are TRBV6-2 or TRBV6-3 and TRBJ2-1; 8 positions agree with TRBD2. Germline CDR1 is MNHEY and CDR2 is SVGEGT. The CDR3 length is 15 residues. Losses at the gene ends were 2 bases for V and 9 bases for J; bases not matched to a gene: 9. The CDR3 loop is CASSYALAAGGEQFF. In nucleotides, the CDR3 is TGTGCCAGCAGTTACGCGCTAGCGGCGGGAGGTGAGCAGTTCTTC.

The V and J genes are TRBV28 and TRBJ2-7; D might be TRBD1 (6 bases). The V gene's germline CDR1 is MDHEN and CDR2 SYDVKM. The CDR3 runs 15 residues. V was shortened by 5 bases and J by 2 bases, with 16 bases between the two germline ends. CDR3 in DNA: TGTGCCAGCAGTACCCGGACAGAGAAGCCCTACGAGCAGTACTTC. Residues: CASSTRTEKPYEQYF.

This clonotype has a handful of counts. The chain carries TRBV2 and TRBJ2-2, with 10 bases that match TRBD1. Losses at the gene ends were 4 bases for V and 3 bases for J; bases not matched to a gene: 11. The CDR3 sequence is 18 residues long. Germline CDR1 SNHLY, CDR2 FYNNEI. DNA of the CDR3: TGTGCCAGCAGTGTTTGGGGCAAAGGACAGGGGGACACCGGGGAGCTGTTTTTT. It encodes CASSVWGKGQGDTGELFF.

The chain employs TRBV5-1 and TRBJ2-7, with 12 bases aligning to TRBD2. J gave up 3 bases and V 2 bases, and 6 bases lay outside the gene matches. The CDR3 is made up of 16 amino acids. Per germline, CDR1 SGHRS and CDR2 YFSETQ. This CDR3 reads CASSLRLAGDYYEQYF. DNA of the CDR3: TGCGCCAGCAGCTTACGACTAGCGGGAGATTACTACGAGCAGTACTTC. The full variable domain, in which reference TRBV5-1 and TRBJ2-7 provide the parts outside the CDR3, is KAGVTQTPRYLIKTRGQQVTLSCSPISGHRSVSWYQQTPGQGLQFLFEYFSETQRNKGNFPGRFSGRQFSNSRSEMNVSTLELGDSALYLCASSLRLAGDYYEQYFGPGTRLTVT.

This clonotype was recorded at least ten times. The chain is built from TRBV12-3 or TRBV12-4 and TRBJ1-5, with 8 bases that match TRBD1. After removal of 5 bases from V and 11 bases from J, the junction contained 11 bases not matched to a gene. The CDR3 contains 14 residues. The CDR3 sequence is CASSRPGGSGAQHF. DNA for the CDR3: TGTGCCAGCAGTAGACCAGGGGGCTCGGGAGCCCAGCATTTT.

This clonotype was seen many times. The gene calls are TRBV18 and TRBJ1-2; no clear D gene. V was shortened by 0 bases and J by 6 bases, with 14 bases between the two germline ends. Germline assignment: CDR1 KGHSH and CDR2 LQKENI. This CDR3 is 15 amino acids long. CDR3 bases: TGTGCCAGCTCACCACCTCCGGGGATTGCAAATGGCTACACCTTC. Translated: CASSPPPGIANGYTF. Combining the CDR3 with reference TRBV18 and TRBJ1-2 gives the whole variable domain NAGVMQNPRHLVRRRGQEARLRCSPMKGHSHVYWYRQLPEEGLKFMVYLQKENIIDESGMPKERFSAEFPKEGPSILRIQQVVRGDSAAYFCASSPPPGIANGYTFGSGTRLTVV.

This clonotype has at least ten counts. The chain couples TRBV5-1 to TRBJ2-2; 9 positions agree with TRBD2. CDR1 and CDR2 from the germline V gene are SGHRS and YFSETQ. The CDR3 runs to 19 residues. The V segment lost 0 bases and the J segment 0 bases; nucleotides outside the gene matches: 9. In DNA form, the CDR3 reads TGCGCCAGCAGCTTGGTCCCGGCTAGCGGGACCGCGAACACCGGGGAGCTGTTTTTT. Translated, it gives CASSLVPASGTANTGELFF.

J is TRBJ2-5 and V is TRBV29-1; 7 positions agree with TRBD2. The CDR3 sequence is 14 residues long. J was trimmed by 7 bases and V by 3 bases; bases with no gene match: 11. Per the germline V gene, CDR1 is SQVTM and CDR2 is ANQGSEA. CDR3 region: CSVEGGRERVTQYF. Written as DNA, the CDR3 is TGCAGCGTTGAGGGAGGGCGGGAACGGGTGACCCAGTACTTC.

This clonotype turned up a few times. This chain uses TRBV4-3 with TRBJ1-4; 7 bases match TRBD1. CDR1 is LGHNA, CDR2 YSLEER, per germline. V shed 0 bases, J shed 5 bases, and the junction held 6 bases outside the gene matches. The CDR3 is made up of 16 amino acids. This chain's CDR3 is CASSQDRGRGNEKLFF. Written as DNA, the CDR3 is TGCGCCAGCAGCCAAGATCGGGGCAGGGGGAATGAAAAACTGTTTTTT.

The chain is built from TRBV6-2 or TRBV6-3 and TRBJ2-1, with 13 bases identical to TRBD2. CDR1 is MNHEY and CDR2 is SVGEGT in the germline V gene. CDR3 size: 20 residues. V trimming: 0 bases; J trimming: 2 bases; junction bases outside the gene matches: 10. CDR3 protein: CASSYSMAGTSGAPYNEQFF. CDR3 DNA sequence: TGTGCCAGCAGTTACTCGATGGCCGGGACTAGCGGGGCCCCCTACAATGAGCAGTTCTTC.

The chain joins TRBV28 to TRBJ2-2; 7 bases are a match to TRBD1. The CDR3 is 18 residues long. V shed 3 bases, J shed 0 bases, and the junction held 10 bases outside the gene matches. Germline values: CDR1 MDHEN, CDR2 SYDVKM. The CDR3 sequence: CASSFKPFDRANTGELFF. The CDR3 DNA sequence: TGTGCCAGCAGTTTTAAACCATTTGACAGGGCGAACACCGGGGAGCTGTTTTTT.

This CDR3 is CASSSPSGGQNIQYF. CDR3 DNA sequence: TGTGCCAGCAGTTCCCCTTCAGGGGGTCAAAACATTCAGTACTTC. The chain joins TRBV6-5 to TRBJ2-4; 7 bases map to TRBD1. This CDR3 is built from 15 residues. V lost 4 bases, J lost 5 bases, and 8 bases stayed unmatched. Germline-derived CDR1 and CDR2 are MNHEY and SVGAGI.

This clonotype was seen more than once but under ten times. The chain employs TRBV7-9 and TRBJ2-5; a possible D gene is TRBD1 (6 bases). Germline V gives CDR1 SEHNR, CDR2 FQNEAQ (reference sequence). V lost 4 bases, J lost 5 bases, and 11 bases lay in between. The CDR3 extends over 13 amino acids. CDR3 residues: CASSSYRVETQYF. For the CDR3, the DNA is TGTGCCAGCAGCTCCTACAGGGTGGAGACCCAGTACTTC. The full variable domain, in which reference TRBV7-9 and TRBJ2-5 provide the parts outside the CDR3, is DTGVSQNPRHKITKRGQNVTFRCDPISEHNRLYWYRQTLGQGPEFLTYFQNEAQLEKSRLLSDRFSAERPKGSFSTLEIQRTEQGDSAMYLCASSSYRVETQYFGPGTRLLVL.

In its sample, this clonotype was seen a few times. The J gene is TRBJ1-1, the V gene TRBV6-2 or TRBV6-3; D is unclear. V was clipped by 6 bases and J by 3 bases, with 14 bases between them. The CDR3 covers 14 residues. Per germline, CDR1 MNHEY and CDR2 SVGEGT. CDR3 coding DNA: TGTGCCAGCAGGGAGCACCCCGGGGACACTGAAGCTTTCTTT. Translated, it gives CASREHPGDTEAFF.

This clonotype was recorded at least ten times. The chain has TRBV6-5 and TRBJ2-7; no clear D gene. V was shortened by 4 bases and J by 4 bases, with 14 bases between the two germline ends. The germline gives CDR1 MNHEY, CDR2 SVGAGI. CDR3 length: 14 amino acids. The CDR3 sequence: CASSLDPQEYEQYF. DNA of the CDR3: TGTGCCAGCAGTTTGGACCCCCAGGAGTACGAGCAGTACTTC.

The chain has TRBV2 and TRBJ2-7; 12 bases align to TRBD2. CDR1 and CDR2 (germline): SNHLY, FYNNEI. With V trimmed by 1 base and J by 0 bases, 13 bases remained unmatched. The CDR3 loop spans 20 amino acids. DNA for the CDR3: TGTGCCAGCAGTGAAGTACCTCCAAGACTAGCGGGGGCGAGCTCCTACGAGCAGTACTTC. Protein: CASSEVPPRLAGASSYEQYF.

This clonotype has at least ten counts. The rearrangement uses TRBV28 and TRBJ2-2; the match to TRBD1 covers 10 bases. Per germline, CDR1 MDHEN and CDR2 SYDVKM. J was trimmed by 15 bases and V by 6 bases; bases with no gene match: 10. CDR3 length: 13 amino acids. CDR3 in DNA: TGTGCCAGCAGCCCCATCGGACAGGGGGAAATGTTTTTT. Its translation is CASSPIGQGEMFF. Together with reference TRBV28 and TRBJ2-2, the CDR3 gives the full variable domain: DVKVTQSSRYLVKRTGEKVFLECVQDMDHENMFWYRQDPGLGLRLIYFSYDVKMKEKGDIPEGYSVSREKKERFSLILESASTNQTSMYLCASSPIGQGEMFFGEGSRLTVL.

The gene calls are TRBV19 and TRBJ2-3; 12 bases line up with TRBD2. This CDR3 region has 19 residues. CDR1 and CDR2 (germline): LNHDA, SQIVND (reference sequence). With 3 bases clipped from V and 1 base from J, the junction kept 11 bases outside the gene matches. CDR3 sequence (DNA): TGTGCCAGTAGTATCAGGCCCTCAAGACTAGCGGGAGGCACAGATACGCAGTATTTT. It codes for CASSIRPSRLAGGTDTQYF. The full variable domain, with the rest looked up from reference TRBV19 and TRBJ2-3, is DGGITQSPKYLFRKEGQNVTLSCEQNLNHDAMYWYRQDPGQGLRLIYYSQIVNDFQKGDIAEGYSVSREKKESFPLTVTSAQKNPTAFYLCASSIRPSRLAGGTDTQYFGPGTRLTVL.

This clonotype has ten or more counts. The chain couples TRBV7-9 to TRBJ2-7; TRBD1 matches at 8 bases. V gave up 5 bases and J gave up 1 base; unmatched junction bases: 7. The CDR3 is 15 amino acids. Per germline, CDR1 SEHNR and CDR2 FQNEAQ (reference sequence). The CDR3 DNA follows: TGTGCCAGCAGCCCCGGACAGGGAGGATCCTACGAGCAGTACTTC. Residues: CASSPGQGGSYEQYF.

The rearrangement joins TRBV6-5 to TRBJ2-1; D is undetermined. This CDR3 contains 16 residues. V lost 0 bases and J lost 4, with 13 bases in between. Germline V gives CDR1 MNHEY, CDR2 SVGAGI. The CDR3 bases are TGTGCCAGCAGTTACTCGGTGGCAGAGAAATACAATGAGCAGTTCTTC. Its protein is CASSYSVAEKYNEQFF.

The gene calls are TRBV29-1 and TRBJ1-1, with 7 bases identical to TRBD1. This CDR3 has 15 residues. Germline values: CDR1 SQVTM, CDR2 ANQGSEA. The ends lost 8 bases at V and 0 bases at J; junction bases unmatched: 12. CDR3 nucleotide sequence: TGCAGCCTCGAAGGGACAGTTTCCATGAACACTGAAGCTTTCTTT. Translation gives CSLEGTVSMNTEAFF. Based on the CDR3 plus reference TRBV29-1 and TRBJ1-1, the full variable domain is SAVISQKPSRDICQRGTSLTIQCQVDSQVTMMFWYRQQPGQSLTLIATANQGSEATYESGFVIDKFPISRPNLTFSTLTVSNMSPEDSSIYLCSLEGTVSMNTEAFFGQGTRLTVV.

The chain recombines TRBV10-3 with TRBJ2-3; perhaps TRBD2 as D (6 bases). Germline V gene lookup returns CDR1 ENHRY and CDR2 SYGVKD. Trimming removed 0 bases at V and 0 bases at J, with 10 bases between. There are 16 residues in the CDR3. The DNA of the CDR3 is TGTGCCATCAGTGAGTCCGGGGGAACTAGCACAGATACGCAGTATTTT. As protein: CAISESGGTSTDTQYF.

This clonotype was seen a few times. The chain joins TRBV29-1 to TRBJ2-1; D is possibly TRBD2 (6 bases). CDR3 size: 13 residues. Trimming took 7 bases from V and 8 from J, leaving 18 bases between them. Germline CDR1 and CDR2: SQVTM and ANQGSEA. CDR3 region: CSGGTLVGDEQFF. CDR3 nucleotides: TGCAGCGGCGGGACTCTCGTTGGGGATGAGCAGTTCTTC.